A selection of T cell receptor beta chains follows, all from one sample in a study of OX40 agonist ivuxolimab in advanced cancers. TCRdb's table, derived via immunoSEQ multiplex PCR, lists solely in-frame clones and lacks some. The repertoire has approximately 76,000 clones, about 88% of them found once; the top ten carry 10% to 15%. Sequenced material: CD4+ or CD8+ T cells sorted from blood, taken in a trial of the OX40 agonist ivuxolimab. These receptors were collected from an adult with an advanced solid tumor such as melanoma, head and neck, liver or kidney cancer. Both conserved end residues are part of each CDR3. The order of the fields is V gene, J gene, D gene, clone size, CDR3 length, CDR3 protein, CDR3 DNA. A D gene is named only where the DNA matches it firmly. Not every row has a clone size; where given, it reads once, few, many or a size class.

TRBV7-2,TRBJ2-1,TRBD2,-,17,CASSLWTSGMGYNEQFF,TGTGCCAGCAGCCTATGGACTAGCGGGATGGGGTACAATGAGCAGTTCTTC
TRBV5-4,TRBJ2-5,-,-,15,CASSLGLQGGETQYF,TGTGCCAGCAGCTTGGGATTACAGGGAGGAGAGACCCAGTACTTC
TRBV10-3,TRBJ2-7,-,-,14,CAISESPGQYEQYF,TGTGCCATCAGTGAGTCTCCCGGACAGTACGAGCAGTACTTC
TRBV5-1,TRBJ2-5,-,-,15,CASSLVDGLGETQYF,TGCGCCAGCAGCTTGGTTGATGGGTTAGGCGAGACCCAGTACTTC
TRBV5-1,TRBJ2-2,-,-,12,CASKRDTGELFF,TGCGCCAGTAAGCGGGACACCGGGGAGCTGTTTTTT
TRBV4-1,TRBJ2-4,TRBD2,-,17,CASSQSGTSLAKNIQYF,TGCGCCAGCAGCCAATCCGGGACTAGTCTAGCCAAAAACATTCAGTACTTC
TRBV19,TRBJ1-5,TRBD1,-,16,CASGQGRGNSNQPQHF,TGTGCCAGCGGACAGGGGAGGGGAAATAGCAATCAGCCCCAGCATTTT
TRBV14,TRBJ2-7,-,-,14,CASSQGLGPYEQYF,TGTGCCAGCAGCCAAGGTCTAGGGCCCTACGAGCAGTACTTC
TRBV19,TRBJ2-7,-,-,13,CASSISEGTEQYF,TGTGCCAGTAGTATCTCTGAAGGGACCGAGCAGTACTTC
TRBV7-2,TRBJ2-1,-,-,14,CASSLGASAHEQFF,TGTGCCAGCAGCTTAGGGGCTAGCGCCCATGAGCAGTTCTTC
TRBV10-3,TRBJ2-5,-,-,14,CAISDRADKETQYF,TGTGCCATCAGTGATCGGGCAGACAAAGAGACCCAGTACTTC
TRBV11-2,TRBJ2-1,TRBD2,-,15,CASSLEGLAVNEQFF,TGTGCCAGCAGCTTAGAAGGACTAGCGGTAAATGAGCAGTTCTTC
TRBV5-4,TRBJ2-1,-,-,20,CASSLKLRILKLSSYNEQFF,TGTGCCAGCAGCTTAAAGCTCAGAATCCTGAAATTAAGCTCCTACAATGAGCAGTTCTTC
TRBV28,TRBJ2-1,TRBD2,-,16,CASSKSGRMSYNEQFF,TGTGCCAGCAGCAAAAGCGGGAGAATGTCCTACAATGAGCAGTTCTTC
TRBV6-6,TRBJ2-7,-,once,13,CASGTYDSYEQYF,TGTGCCAGTGGGACTTATGACTCCTACGAGCAGTACTTC
TRBV30,TRBJ2-5,-,-,16,CAWSGTGDSRRETQYF,TGTGCCTGGAGTGGCACCGGGGACTCGCGGCGGGAGACCCAGTACTTC
TRBV6-5,TRBJ2-3,TRBD1,-,14,CASRPPGGFDTQYF,TGTGCCAGCAGACCACCAGGGGGATTTGATACGCAGTATTTT
TRBV4-1,TRBJ2-5,TRBD2,-,15,CASSQRAGADETQYF,TGCGCCAGCAGCCAAAGAGCGGGAGCGGATGAGACCCAGTACTTC
TRBV4-1,TRBJ1-2,TRBD1,few,13,CASSPTGSYGYTF,TGCGCCAGCAGCCCGACAGGGAGCTATGGCTACACCTTC
TRBV28,TRBJ2-5,-,-,14,CASSSWEGWETQYF,TGTGCCAGCAGTAGTTGGGAAGGGTGGGAGACCCAGTACTTC
TRBV15,TRBJ2-7,TRBD2,-,17,CATSRLSRTSGRYEQYF,TGTGCCACCAGCAGATTGTCCAGGACTAGCGGGAGGTACGAGCAGTACTTC
TRBV5-1,TRBJ2-3,-,-,13,CASSLLETDTQYF,TGCGCCAGCAGCTTACTAGAGACAGATACGCAGTATTTT
TRBV18,TRBJ2-1,-,-,17,CASSPTLSGVRDNEQFF,TGTGCCAGCTCACCGACCCTTTCGGGAGTTCGGGACAATGAGCAGTTCTTC
TRBV11-3,TRBJ2-1,TRBD2,-,17,CASSSAADEREVNEQFF,TGTGCCAGCAGCTCCGCCGCGGATGAGCGGGAGGTCAATGAGCAGTTCTTC
TRBV5-6,TRBJ2-7,-,-,12,CASSRDVWKQYF,TGTGCCAGCAGCCGGGACGTGTGGAAGCAGTACTTC
TRBV7-8,TRBJ2-2,TRBD2,-,15,CASSALAGGTGELFF,TGTGCCAGCAGCGCTCTAGCGGGAGGTACCGGGGAGCTGTTTTTT
TRBV27,TRBJ2-4,TRBD1,-,14,CASSDTGGENIQYF,TGTGCCAGCAGTGACACAGGGGGCGAAAACATTCAGTACTTC
TRBV4-2,TRBJ2-5,TRBD1,-,15,CASSQPGQGGQTQYF,TGTGCCAGCAGCCAACCGGGACAGGGTGGACAGACCCAGTACTTC
TRBV6-6,TRBJ1-5,-,few,13,CASTANSHQPQHF,TGTGCCAGCACTGCCAATTCCCATCAGCCCCAGCATTTT